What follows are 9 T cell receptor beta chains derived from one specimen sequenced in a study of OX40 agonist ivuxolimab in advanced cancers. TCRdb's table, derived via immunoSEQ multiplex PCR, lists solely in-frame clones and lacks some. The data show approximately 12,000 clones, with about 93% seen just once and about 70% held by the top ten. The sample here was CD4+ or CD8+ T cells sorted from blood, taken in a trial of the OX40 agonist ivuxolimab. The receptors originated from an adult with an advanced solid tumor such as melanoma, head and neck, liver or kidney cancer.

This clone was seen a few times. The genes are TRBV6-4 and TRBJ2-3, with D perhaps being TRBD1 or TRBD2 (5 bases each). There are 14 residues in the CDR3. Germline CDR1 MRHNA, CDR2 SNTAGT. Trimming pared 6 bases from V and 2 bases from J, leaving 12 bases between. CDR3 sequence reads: CASRQGEDTDTQYF. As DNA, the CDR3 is TGTGCCAGCAGGCAGGGAGAGGACACAGATACGCAGTATTTT.

CDR3 in amino acids: CASRLNGDEQYF. As DNA, the CDR3 is TGTGCCAGCAGACTCAACGGGGACGAGCAGTACTTC. The chain recombines TRBV7-3 with TRBJ2-7, with a possible D match to TRBD2 (5 bases). V lost 6 bases to trimming and J lost 5 bases, with 11 bases between them. This CDR3 has 12 residues. CDR1 is SGHTA, CDR2 FQGTGA, per germline.

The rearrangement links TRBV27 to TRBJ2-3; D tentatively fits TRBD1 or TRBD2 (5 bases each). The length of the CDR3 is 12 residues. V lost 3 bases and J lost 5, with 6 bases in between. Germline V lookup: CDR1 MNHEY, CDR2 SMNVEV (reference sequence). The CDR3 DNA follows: TGTGCCAGCAGTTTGAGGGGAGATACGCAGTATTTT. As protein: CASSLRGDTQYF.

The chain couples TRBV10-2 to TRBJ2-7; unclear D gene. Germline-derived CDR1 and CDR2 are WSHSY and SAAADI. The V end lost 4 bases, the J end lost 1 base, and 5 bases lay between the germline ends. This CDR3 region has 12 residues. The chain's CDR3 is CASSVNSYEQYF. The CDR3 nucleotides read TGCGCCAGCAGTGTCAATTCCTACGAGCAGTACTTC.

This CDR3 is CASSVEGGSGANVLTF. In nucleotides, the CDR3 is TGTGCCAGCAGCGTAGAAGGGGGCTCTGGGGCCAACGTCCTGACTTTC. V and J are TRBV9 and TRBJ2-6; TRBD1 might be the D (6 bases). Germline values: CDR1 SGDLS, CDR2 YYNGEE. The ends were cut back, 0 bases at V and 0 bases at J, with 7 bases in the middle. CDR3 size: 16 residues.

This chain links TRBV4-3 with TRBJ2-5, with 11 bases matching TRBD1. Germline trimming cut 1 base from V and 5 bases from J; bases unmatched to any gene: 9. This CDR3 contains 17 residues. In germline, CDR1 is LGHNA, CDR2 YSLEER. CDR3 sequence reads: CASSQVRTGGAGETQYF. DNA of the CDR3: TGCGCCAGCAGCCAAGTCAGGACAGGGGGCGCGGGGGAGACCCAGTACTTC.

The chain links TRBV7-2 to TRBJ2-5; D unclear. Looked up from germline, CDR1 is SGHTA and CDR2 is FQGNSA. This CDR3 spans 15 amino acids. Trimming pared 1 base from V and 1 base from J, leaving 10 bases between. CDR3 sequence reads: CASSLVWHVQETQYF. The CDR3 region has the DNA TGTGCCAGCAGCTTAGTGTGGCATGTCCAAGAGACCCAGTACTTC.

Here the CDR3 DNA reads TGTGCCAGCAGTTTATCGGGGGGGGAAGGGTACGAGCAGTACTTC. This translates into CASSLSGGEGYEQYF. The chain joins TRBV27 to TRBJ2-7; the match to TRBD2 covers 7 bases. V gave up 0 bases and J gave up 4 bases; unmatched junction bases: 6. From germline, CDR1 is MNHEY and CDR2 SMNVEV (reference sequence). This CDR3 spans 15 amino acids.

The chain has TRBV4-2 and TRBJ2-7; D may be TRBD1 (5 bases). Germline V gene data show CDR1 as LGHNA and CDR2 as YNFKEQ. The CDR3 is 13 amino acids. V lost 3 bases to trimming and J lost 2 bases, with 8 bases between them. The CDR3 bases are TGTGCCAGCAGCCATCCAGGGACCTACGAGCAGTACTTC. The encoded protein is CASSHPGTYEQYF.